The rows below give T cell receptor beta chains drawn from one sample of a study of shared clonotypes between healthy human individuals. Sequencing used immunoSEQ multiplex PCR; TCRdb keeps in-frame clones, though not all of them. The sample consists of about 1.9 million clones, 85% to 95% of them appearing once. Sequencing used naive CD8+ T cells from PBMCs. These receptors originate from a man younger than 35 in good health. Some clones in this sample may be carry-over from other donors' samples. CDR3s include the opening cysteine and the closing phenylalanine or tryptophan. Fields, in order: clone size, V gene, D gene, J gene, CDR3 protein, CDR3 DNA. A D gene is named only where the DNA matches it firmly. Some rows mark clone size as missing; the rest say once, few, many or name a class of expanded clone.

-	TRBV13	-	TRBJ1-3	CASSTTRGLGNTIYF	TGTGCCAGCAGCACCACTCGGGGGCTTGGAAACACCATATATTTT
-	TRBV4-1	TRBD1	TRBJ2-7	CASSQVRPGTVTYEQYF	TGCGCCAGCAGCCAAGTTCGCCCCGGGACAGTGACCTACGAGCAGTACTTC
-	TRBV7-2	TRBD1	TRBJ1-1	CASGQGWDTEAFF	TGTGCCAGCGGACAGGGGTGGGACACTGAAGCTTTCTTT
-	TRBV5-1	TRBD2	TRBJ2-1	CASSFPVAGVAYNEQFF	TGCGCCAGCAGCTTCCCAGTGGCGGGAGTAGCTTACAATGAGCAGTTCTTC
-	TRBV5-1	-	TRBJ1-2	CASSPERGEGIYGYTF	TGCGCCAGCAGCCCGGAGAGAGGAGAAGGAATATATGGCTACACCTTC
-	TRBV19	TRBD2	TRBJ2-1	CASSIKLAGGKAYNEQFF	TGTGCCAGTAGTATTAAACTAGCGGGAGGGAAGGCGTACAATGAGCAGTTCTTC
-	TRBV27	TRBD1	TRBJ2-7	CASSSPGQDYEQYF	TGTGCCAGCTCGTCACCGGGACAGGACTACGAGCAGTACTTC
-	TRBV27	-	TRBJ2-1	CASSLSVLVEQFF	TGTGCCAGCAGTTTATCGGTTCTGGTCGAGCAGTTCTTC
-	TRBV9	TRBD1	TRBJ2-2	CASSVARVDRANTGELFF	TGTGCCAGCAGCGTAGCTCGAGTGGACAGGGCTAACACCGGGGAGCTGTTTTTT
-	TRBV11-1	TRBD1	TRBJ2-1	CASSPRTGGYNEQFF	TGTGCCAGCAGCCCCCGGACAGGGGGCTACAATGAGCAGTTCTTC
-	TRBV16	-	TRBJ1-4	CASSPGRTNEKLFF	TGTGCCAGCAGCCCCGGCAGGACAAATGAAAAACTGTTTTTT
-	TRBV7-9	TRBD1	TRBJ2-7	CASSLRQGYEQYF	TGTGCCAGCAGCCTAAGACAGGGCTACGAGCAGTACTTC
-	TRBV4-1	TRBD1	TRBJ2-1	CASNAGGVYNEQFF	TGCGCCAGCAACGCAGGGGGCGTCTACAATGAGCAGTTCTTC
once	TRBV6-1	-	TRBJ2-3	CASAQDRDVTDTQYF	TGTGCCAGCGCTCAAGACAGAGATGTTACAGATACGCAGTATTTT
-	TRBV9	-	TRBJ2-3	CASQGSAVDTQYF	TGTGCCAGTCAGGGGTCGGCGGTAGATACGCAGTATTTT
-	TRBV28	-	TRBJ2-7	CASSSGAYEQYF	TGTGCCAGCAGTTCGGGGGCCTACGAGCAGTACTTC
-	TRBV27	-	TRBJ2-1	CASSLGGYNEQFF	TGTGCCAGCAGTTTAGGGGGTTATAATGAGCAGTTCTTC
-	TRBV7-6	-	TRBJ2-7	CASSLPVGEQYF	TGTGCCAGCAGCTTACCCGTAGGAGAGCAGTACTTC
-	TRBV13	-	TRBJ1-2	CASSPRVGYGYTF	TGTGCCAGCAGCCCAAGGGTCGGCTATGGCTACACCTTC
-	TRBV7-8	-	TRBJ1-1	CASSPPTGFTEAFF	TGTGCCAGCAGCCCACCCACAGGGTTCACTGAAGCTTTCTTT
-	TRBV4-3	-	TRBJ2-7	CASSHDLGAVYEQYF	TGCGCCAGCAGCCACGATTTGGGAGCGGTCTACGAGCAGTACTTC
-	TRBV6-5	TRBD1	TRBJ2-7	CASSYYDRGYEQYF	TGTGCCAGCAGTTACTATGACAGGGGGTACGAGCAGTACTTC
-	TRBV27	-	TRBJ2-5	CASSLSPDHFQGETQYF	TGTGCCAGCAGTTTATCCCCCGACCACTTCCAAGGGGAGACCCAGTACTTC
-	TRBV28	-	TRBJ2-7	CASSFRVGSEQYF	TGTGCCAGCAGCTTCCGGGTGGGTTCCGAGCAGTACTTC
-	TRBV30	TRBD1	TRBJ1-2	CAWRRPGQGAYKGYGYTF	TGTGCCTGGAGGAGACCGGGACAGGGTGCCTATAAGGGGTATGGCTACACCTTC
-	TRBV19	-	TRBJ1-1	CASSIMGTGYTEAFF	TGTGCCAGTAGTATAATGGGCACAGGGTACACTGAAGCTTTCTTT
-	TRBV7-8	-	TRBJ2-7	CASSLAAGTYEQYF	TGTGCCAGCAGCTTAGCCGCAGGGACCTACGAGCAGTACTTC
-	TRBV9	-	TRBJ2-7	CASSAGPVDEQYF	TGTGCCAGCAGCGCGGGCCCGGTAGACGAGCAGTACTTC
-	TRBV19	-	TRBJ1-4	CASSKGPINEKLFF	TGTGCCAGTAGTAAGGGACCGATTAATGAAAAACTGTTTTTT
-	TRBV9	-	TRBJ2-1	CASGENTYNEQFF	TGTGCCAGCGGTGAGAATACCTACAATGAGCAGTTCTTC
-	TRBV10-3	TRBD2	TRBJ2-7	CAISDLTGTSSYEQYF	TGTGCCATCAGTGATTTAACCGGGACTAGTTCCTACGAGCAGTACTTC
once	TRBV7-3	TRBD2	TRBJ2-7	CASSLKGLAGYEQYF	TGTGCCAGCAGCTTAAAAGGACTAGCGGGTTACGAGCAGTACTTC
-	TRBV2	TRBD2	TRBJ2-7	CASSEGTSGRLISYEQYF	TGTGCCAGCAGTGAAGGGACTAGCGGGAGGTTGATCTCCTACGAGCAGTACTTC
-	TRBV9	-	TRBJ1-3	CASSVDGRLSGNTIYF	TGTGCCAGCAGCGTAGATGGCAGGCTAAGTGGAAACACCATATATTTT
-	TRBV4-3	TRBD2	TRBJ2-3	CASSQTLAGVLDTQYF	TGCGCCAGCAGCCAAACGCTAGCGGGAGTATTAGATACGCAGTATTTT
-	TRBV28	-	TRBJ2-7	CASSSRWGTYEQYF	TGTGCCAGCAGTTCGCGGTGGGGTACCTACGAGCAGTACTTC
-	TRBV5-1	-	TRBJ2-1	CASSLNARELVQTYNEQFF	TGCGCCAGCAGCTTGAATGCTCGGGAGCTGGTCCAGACCTACAATGAGCAGTTCTTC
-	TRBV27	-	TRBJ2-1	CASSFGGPYNEQFF	TGTGCCAGCAGTTTCGGAGGGCCCTACAATGAGCAGTTCTTC
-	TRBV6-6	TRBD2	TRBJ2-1	CASRKLAGVYNEQFF	TGTGCCAGCAGAAAACTAGCGGGAGTGTACAATGAGCAGTTCTTC
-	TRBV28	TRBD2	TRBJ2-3	CASSFLGLAGVDLSTDTQYF	TGTGCCAGCAGTTTCCTCGGACTAGCGGGAGTGGACTTAAGCACAGATACGCAGTATTTT
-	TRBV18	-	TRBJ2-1	CASSPQGRNNEQFF	TGTGCCAGCTCACCCCAGGGAAGGAACAATGAGCAGTTCTTC
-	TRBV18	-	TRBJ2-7	CASSPRAQGGPYEQYF	TGTGCCAGCTCACCACGGGCACAGGGCGGCCCCTACGAGCAGTACTTC
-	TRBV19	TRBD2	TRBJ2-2	CASRNLGLADLNTGELFF	TGTGCCAGTAGGAATCTAGGACTAGCGGACCTGAACACCGGGGAGCTGTTTTTT
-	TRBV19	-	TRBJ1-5	CASSIVRTINNQPQHF	TGTGCCAGTAGTATAGTCAGGACAATAAACAATCAGCCCCAGCATTTT
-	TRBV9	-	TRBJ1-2	CASSVRDRLDGYTF	TGTGCCAGCAGCGTACGAGACAGGCTTGATGGCTACACCTTC
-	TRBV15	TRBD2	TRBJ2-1	CATSSGGRAANEQFF	TGTGCCACCAGCAGTGGGGGGAGGGCCGCCAATGAGCAGTTCTTC
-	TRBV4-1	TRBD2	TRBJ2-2	CASSQDRIGRENPGELFF	TGCGCCAGCAGCCAAGATCGGATCGGGAGGGAGAACCCCGGGGAGCTGTTTTTT
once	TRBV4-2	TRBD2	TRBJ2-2	CASSQLAGGRGTGELFF	TGTGCCAGCAGCCAACTAGCGGGAGGGCGGGGCACCGGGGAGCTGTTTTTT
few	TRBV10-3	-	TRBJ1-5	CAISETTDSQPQHF	TGTGCCATCAGTGAGACTACCGACAGCCAGCCCCAGCATTTT
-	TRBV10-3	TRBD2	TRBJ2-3	CAISPTAGVTDTQYF	TGTGCCATCAGCCCTACCGCGGGAGTGACAGATACGCAGTATTTT
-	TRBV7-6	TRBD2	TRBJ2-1	CASSRGSGRAPYNEQFF	TGTGCCAGCAGCCGAGGGAGCGGGAGGGCTCCCTACAATGAGCAGTTCTTC
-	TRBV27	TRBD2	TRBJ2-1	CASSFALLAGVSDEQFF	TGTGCCAGCAGTTTTGCGTTGCTAGCGGGAGTTTCGGATGAGCAGTTCTTC
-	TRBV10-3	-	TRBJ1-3	CAISESVASGNLGNTIYF	TGTGCCATCAGTGAGTCTGTGGCGAGTGGGAACCTCGGAAACACCATATATTTT